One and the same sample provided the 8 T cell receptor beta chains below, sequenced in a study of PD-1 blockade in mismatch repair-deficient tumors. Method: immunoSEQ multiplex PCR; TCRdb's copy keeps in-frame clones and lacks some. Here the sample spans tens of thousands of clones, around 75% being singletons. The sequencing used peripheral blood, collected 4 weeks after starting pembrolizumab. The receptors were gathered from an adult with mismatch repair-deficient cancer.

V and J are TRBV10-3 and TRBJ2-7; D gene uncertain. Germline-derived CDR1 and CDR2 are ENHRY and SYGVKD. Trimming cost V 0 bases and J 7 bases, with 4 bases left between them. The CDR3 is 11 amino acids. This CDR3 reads CAISESMEQYF. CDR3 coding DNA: TGTGCCATCAGTGAGTCTATGGAGCAGTACTTC.

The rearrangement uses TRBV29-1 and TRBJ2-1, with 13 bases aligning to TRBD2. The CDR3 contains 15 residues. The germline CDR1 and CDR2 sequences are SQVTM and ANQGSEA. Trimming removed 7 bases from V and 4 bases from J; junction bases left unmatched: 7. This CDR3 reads CSGGTSGKEYNEQFF. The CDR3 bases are TGCAGCGGCGGGACTAGCGGGAAGGAGTACAATGAGCAGTTCTTC.

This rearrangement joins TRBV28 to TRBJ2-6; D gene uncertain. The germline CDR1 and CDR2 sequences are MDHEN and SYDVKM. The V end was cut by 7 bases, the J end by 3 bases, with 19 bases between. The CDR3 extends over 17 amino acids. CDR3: CASTSLSDENGANVLTF. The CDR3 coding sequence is TGTGCCAGCACGTCTCTCTCGGACGAGAATGGGGCCAACGTCCTGACTTTC.

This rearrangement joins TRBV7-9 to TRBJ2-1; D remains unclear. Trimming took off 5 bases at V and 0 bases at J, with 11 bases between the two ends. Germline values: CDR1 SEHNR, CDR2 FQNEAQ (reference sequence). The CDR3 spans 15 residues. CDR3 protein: CASSPGRSSYNEQFF. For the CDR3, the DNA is TGTGCCAGCAGCCCAGGCCGGAGCTCCTACAATGAGCAGTTCTTC. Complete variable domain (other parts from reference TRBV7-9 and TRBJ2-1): DTGVSQNPRHKITKRGQNVTFRCDPISEHNRLYWYRQTLGQGPEFLTYFQNEAQLEKSRLLSDRFSAERPKGSFSTLEIQRTEQGDSAMYLCASSPGRSSYNEQFFGPGTRLTVL.

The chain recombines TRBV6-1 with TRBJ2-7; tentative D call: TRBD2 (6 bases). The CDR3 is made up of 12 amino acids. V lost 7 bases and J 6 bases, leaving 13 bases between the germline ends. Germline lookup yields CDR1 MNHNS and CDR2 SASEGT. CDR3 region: CASTPRRGEQYF. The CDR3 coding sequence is TGTGCCAGCACCCCCAGGAGGGGCGAGCAGTACTTC.

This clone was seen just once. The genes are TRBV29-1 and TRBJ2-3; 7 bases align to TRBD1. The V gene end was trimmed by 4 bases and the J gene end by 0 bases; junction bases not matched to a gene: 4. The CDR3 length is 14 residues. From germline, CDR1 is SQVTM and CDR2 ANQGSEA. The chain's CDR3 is CSVGGTVSTDTQYF. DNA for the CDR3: TGCAGCGTTGGGGGGACAGTTAGCACAGATACGCAGTATTTT.

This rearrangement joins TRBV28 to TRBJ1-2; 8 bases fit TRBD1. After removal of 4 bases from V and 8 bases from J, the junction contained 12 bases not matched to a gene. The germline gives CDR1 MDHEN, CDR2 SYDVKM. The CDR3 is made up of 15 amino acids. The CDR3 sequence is CASSSILQGAVGYTF. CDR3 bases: TGTGCCAGCAGTTCCATACTTCAGGGGGCGGTCGGCTACACCTTC.

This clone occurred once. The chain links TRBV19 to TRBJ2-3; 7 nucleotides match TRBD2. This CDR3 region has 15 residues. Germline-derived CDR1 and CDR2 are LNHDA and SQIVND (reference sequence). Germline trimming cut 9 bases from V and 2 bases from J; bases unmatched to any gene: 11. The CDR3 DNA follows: TGTGCCAGCCGGACCTCGGCGGGAGACACAGATACGCAGTATTTT. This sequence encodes CASRTSAGDTDTQYF.